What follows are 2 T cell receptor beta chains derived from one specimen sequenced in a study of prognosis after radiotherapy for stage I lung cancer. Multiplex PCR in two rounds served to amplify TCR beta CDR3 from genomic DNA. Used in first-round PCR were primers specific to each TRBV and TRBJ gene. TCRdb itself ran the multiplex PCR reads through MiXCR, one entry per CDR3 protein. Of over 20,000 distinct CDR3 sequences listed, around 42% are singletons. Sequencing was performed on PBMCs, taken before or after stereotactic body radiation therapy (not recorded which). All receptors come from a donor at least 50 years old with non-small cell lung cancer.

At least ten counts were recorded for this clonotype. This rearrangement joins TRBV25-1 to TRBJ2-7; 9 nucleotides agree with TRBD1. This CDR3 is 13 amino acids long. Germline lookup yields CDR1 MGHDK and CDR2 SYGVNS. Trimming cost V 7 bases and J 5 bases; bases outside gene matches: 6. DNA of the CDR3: TGTGCCAGCACCCGGGACAGGGTACACGAGCAGTACTTC. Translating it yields CASTRDRVHEQYF.

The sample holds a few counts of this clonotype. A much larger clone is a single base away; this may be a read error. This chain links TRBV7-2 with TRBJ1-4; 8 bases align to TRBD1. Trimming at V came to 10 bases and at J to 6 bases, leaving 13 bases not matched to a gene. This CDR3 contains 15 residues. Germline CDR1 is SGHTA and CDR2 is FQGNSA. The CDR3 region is CANSKTGGAYEKLFF. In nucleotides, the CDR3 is TGTGCCAACAGTAAAACAGGGGGAGCTTATGAAAAACTGTTTTTT.